The 21 T cell receptor beta chains reported below all come from one sample, sequenced in a study of blood T cell repertoires in COVID-19. Only in-frame clones appear in the TCRdb table, and some are missing; sequencing was by immunoSEQ multiplex PCR. The profile shows about 83,000 clones, around nine tenths of them singletons. The specimen sequenced was peripheral blood. The receptor set was obtained from an elderly man with active or convalescent COVID-19.

The chain recombines TRBV18 with TRBJ1-1; 7 bases line up with TRBD1. Trimming took 4 bases from V and 1 from J; bases not matched to a gene: 18. The CDR3 contains 19 residues. CDR1 and CDR2 (germline): KGHSH, LQKENI. For the CDR3, the DNA is TGTGCCAGCTCACTTTTCGACAGCGTCCGAGGGACAGCGAACACTGAAGCTTTCTTT. Its protein is CASSLFDSVRGTANTEAFF.

The chain couples TRBV5-8 to TRBJ1-3; D uncertain. Germline V lookup: CDR1 SGHTS, CDR2 YDEGEE. Trimming stripped 4 bases from V and 7 bases from J, with 9 bases between. This CDR3 is 12 amino acids long. The CDR3 is CASSLSRNTIYF. The CDR3 nucleotides read TGTGCCAGCAGCCTTAGTCGGAACACCATATATTTT.

The chain recombines TRBV7-3 with TRBJ2-3, with 14 bases lining up with TRBD2. The CDR3 runs to 16 residues. Germline CDR1 reads SGHTA; CDR2 reads FQGTGA. V lost 5 bases to trimming and J lost 5 bases; unmatched junction nucleotides: 6. DNA of the CDR3: TGTGCCAGCAGCCCACGACTAGCGGGAGGGGTAGATACGCAGTATTTT. It yields the protein CASSPRLAGGVDTQYF.

J is TRBJ2-7 and V is TRBV6-5; TRBD1 aligns across 7 bases. This CDR3 has 15 residues. Trimming removed 5 bases from V and 3 bases from J; junction bases left unmatched: 10. Germline V gene data show CDR1 as MNHEY and CDR2 as SVGAGI. CDR3 sequence (DNA): TGTGCCAGCAGTCTGGGACCGGGACAGAGCTACGAGCAGTACGTC. It translates to CASSLGPGQSYEQYV.

CDR3 protein: CASSEGRGNKKLFF. Here the CDR3 DNA reads TGTGCCAGCAGTGAAGGCAGGGGGAATAAAAAACTGTTTTTT. This chain uses TRBV2 with TRBJ1-4; 7 nucleotides match TRBD1. The V gene end was trimmed by 1 base and the J gene end by 9 bases; junction bases not matched to a gene: 5. Per germline, CDR1 SNHLY and CDR2 FYNNEI. The CDR3 has 14 residues.

This clone was seen only once. The V call is TRBV28, the J call TRBJ2-7; 7 positions match TRBD1. The CDR3 contains 15 residues. V lost 5 bases to trimming and J lost 3 bases; unmatched junction nucleotides: 10. The germline gives CDR1 MDHEN, CDR2 SYDVKM. CDR3 amino acids: CASSPETGTNYEQYV. The CDR3 DNA reads TGTGCCAGCAGTCCTGAGACAGGGACAAACTACGAGCAGTACGTC.

The genes are TRBV5-6 and TRBJ1-2; 10 nucleotides agree with TRBD1. V dropped 4 bases and J dropped 0; count of bases not matched to a gene: 15. Germline V lookup: CDR1 SGHDT, CDR2 YYEEEE. The CDR3 is made up of 19 amino acids. The chain's CDR3 is CASSRDRGLRERSNYGYTF. The CDR3 DNA reads TGTGCCAGCAGCCGGGACAGGGGACTTCGTGAACGTTCTAACTATGGCTACACCTTC. The full variable domain, rest sourced from reference TRBV5-6 and TRBJ1-2, is DAGVTQSPTHLIKTRGQQVTLRCSPKSGHDTVSWYQQALGQGPQFIFQYYEEEERQRGNFPDRFSGHQFPNYSSELNVNALLLGDSALYLCASSRDRGLRERSNYGYTFGSGTRLTVV.

This clone was detected ten times or more. The V call is TRBV11-2, the J call TRBJ2-3; unclear D gene. This CDR3 region has 11 residues. Germline V gene sequence: CDR1 SGHAT, CDR2 FQNNGV. The V gene lost 5 bases and the J gene lost 2 bases, with 2 bases spanning the gap. The CDR3 protein is CASSHTDTQYF. Written as DNA, the CDR3 is TGTGCCAGCAGCCACACAGATACGCAGTATTTT.

This chain uses TRBV5-1 with TRBJ2-2; D perhaps matches TRBD1 (5 bases). Germline loops: CDR1 SGHRS, CDR2 YFSETQ. The ends were cut back, 0 bases at V and 7 bases at J, with 10 bases in the middle. The CDR3 length is 14 residues. CDR3 coding DNA: TGCGCCAGCAGCTTGGAAAGGGGAATCGGGGAGCTGTTTTTT. Translated: CASSLERGIGELFF.

The chain combines TRBV27 with TRBJ2-7, with no clear D. The CDR3 is 14 amino acids. The ends were cut back, 2 bases at V and 6 bases at J, with 14 bases in the middle. Per the germline V gene, CDR1 is MNHEY and CDR2 is SMNVEV (reference sequence). The CDR3 spells CASSLNPWAREQYV. CDR3 nucleotides: TGTGCCAGCAGTTTAAACCCCTGGGCCCGCGAGCAGTACGTC.

There are a few counts of this clone. This rearrangement joins TRBV11-2 to TRBJ2-2; 9 bases agree with TRBD1. The germline V gene encodes CDR1 SGHAT and CDR2 FQNNGV. Trimming at V came to 4 bases and at J to 6 bases, leaving 6 bases not matched to a gene. The length of the CDR3 is 15 residues. The CDR3 loop reads CASSSTTGGPGELFF. The CDR3 DNA reads as TGTGCCAGCAGCTCCACTACAGGGGGCCCCGGGGAGCTGTTTTTT.

The V call is TRBV11-2, the J call TRBJ1-4; 7 nucleotides line up with TRBD1. This CDR3 comprises 20 residues. Per germline, CDR1 SGHAT and CDR2 FQNNGV. The trim removed 0 bases at V and 4 bases at J, leaving 17 bases unmatched. The CDR3 here is CASSLERVGAGGPGNEKLFF. CDR3 nucleotides: TGTGCCAGCAGCTTAGAGCGGGTAGGGGCAGGGGGACCGGGTAATGAAAAACTGTTTTTT.

The chain joins TRBV5-1 to TRBJ2-2; 7 positions agree with TRBD1. This CDR3 contains 16 residues. V shed 0 bases, J shed 1 base, and the junction held 3 bases outside the gene matches. Germline-derived CDR1 and CDR2 are SGHRS and YFSETQ. CDR3 sequence reads: CASSLEGARNTGELFF. The CDR3 nucleotides are TGCGCCAGCAGCTTGGAGGGGGCCCGGAACACCGGGGAGCTGTTTTTT.

The chain couples TRBV27 to TRBJ1-3, with D tentatively TRBD1 (5 bases). CDR3 length equals 15 residues. Trimming removed 3 bases from V and 2 bases from J, with 11 bases in between. Looked up from germline, CDR1 is MNHEY and CDR2 is SMNVEV (reference sequence). The CDR3 DNA sequence: TGTGCCAGCAGTTTCGGGGGGGGGACTGGAAACACCATATATTTT. Its protein is CASSFGGGTGNTIYF.

The rearrangement joins TRBV2 to TRBJ1-6; D may be TRBD1 (5 bases). V was shortened by 2 bases and J by 7 bases, with 12 bases between the two germline ends. Germline CDR1 reads SNHLY; CDR2 reads FYNNEI. The CDR3 has 15 amino acids. In nucleotides, the CDR3 is TGTGCCAGCAGTGAACGATCACGACAGAATTCACCCCTCCACTTT. As protein: CASSERSRQNSPLHF.

J is TRBJ1-1 and V is TRBV29-1; 7 bases are shared with TRBD1. CDR1 and CDR2 (germline): SQVTM, ANQGSEA. This CDR3 is 12 amino acids long. J gave up 0 bases and V 6 bases, and 1 base lay outside the gene matches. In DNA form, the CDR3 reads TGCAGCGTCGACAGGGTGAACACTGAAGCTTTCTTT. As protein: CSVDRVNTEAFF.

The chain joins TRBV7-2 to TRBJ1-6; perhaps TRBD1 as D (5 bases). Germline V lookup: CDR1 SGHTA, CDR2 FQGNSA. The CDR3 covers 15 residues. V lost 3 bases, J lost 11 bases, and 17 bases lay in between. The CDR3 nucleotides read TGTGCCAGCAGCTTCCCGGGGGACCCGAAAACACCCCTCCACTTT. It codes for CASSFPGDPKTPLHF.

This rearrangement joins TRBV6-1 to TRBJ1-2; no firm D call. The CDR3 totals 15 residues. The V and J ends lost 0 bases and 4 bases respectively, with 12 bases between them. From germline, CDR1 is MNHNS and CDR2 SASEGT. CDR3 amino acids: CASSEALGVTYGYTF. CDR3 DNA sequence: TGTGCCAGCAGTGAAGCGCTCGGAGTAACCTATGGCTACACCTTC.

V and J are TRBV19 and TRBJ2-2, with 11 positions matching TRBD1. V lost 5 bases to trimming and J lost 8 bases; unmatched junction nucleotides: 7. Germline assignment: CDR1 LNHDA and CDR2 SQIVND (reference sequence). The CDR3 is made up of 15 amino acids. The DNA of the CDR3 is TGTGCCAGTAGTCTAGGACAGGGGGCTTTGGGGGAGCTGTTTTTT. Translation gives CASSLGQGALGELFF.

The sample holds one count of this clone. V and J are TRBV7-9 and TRBJ1-4, with 11 bases that match TRBD1. The CDR3 runs to 17 residues. Germline values: CDR1 SEHNR, CDR2 FQNEAQ (reference sequence). The V gene end was trimmed by 5 bases and the J gene end by 3 bases; junction bases not matched to a gene: 8. CDR3 nucleotides: TGTGCCAGCAGCAAGGACAGGGGGCGCGCGGCTAATGAAAAACTGTTTTTT. Its protein product is CASSKDRGRAANEKLFF.

The J gene is TRBJ1-3, the V gene TRBV6-5; 8 bases are a match to TRBD1. Germline CDR1 is MNHEY and CDR2 is SVGAGI. V was pared by 8 bases and J by 4 bases, with 7 bases of the junction left unmatched. The CDR3 sequence is 14 residues long. This CDR3 reads CASGGRGLGNTIYF. Here the CDR3 DNA reads TGTGCCAGCGGGGGCAGGGGGCTGGGAAACACCATATATTTT.